This TCR beta chain was captured by sequencing in a study of T-cell memory formation after mild COVID-19. A single record per CDR3 protein comes from TCRdb applying MiXCR to the 5' RACE reads. The data show about 150,000 distinct CDR3 sequences, 13% to 15% seen once. This clonotype came up a few times. The clonotype was recovered from an adult woman who had mild COVID-19 (a few samples of this study predate the infection). Cell type and time point are not known. Input material: PBMCs or a T cell subset sorted from them (not recorded which).

The CDR3 is CSVGPGTGYYYEQYF. CDR3 coding DNA: TGCAGCGTCGGACCTGGGACAGGGTATTACTACGAGCAGTACTTC. The rearrangement links TRBV29-1 to TRBJ2-7, with 9 bases lining up with TRBD1. J lost 3 bases, V lost 6 bases, and 12 bases had no gene match. The CDR3 length is 15 residues. Germline assignment: CDR1 SQVTM and CDR2 ANQGSEA.